The clone carrying this TCR beta chain was picked up a small number of times. These data originate in a study of T cell clones after liver transplantation. Overall study: In this trial, immunosuppression withdrawal was attempted within 2 years of liver transplant. Standard immunosuppression, with no induction, continued until 12-24 months after transplant.

After removal of 6 bases from V and 5 bases from J, the junction contained 4 bases not matched to a gene. The CDR3 is 14 amino acids. Germline-derived CDR1 and CDR2 are SNHLY and FYNNEI. Some clones are missing from TCRdb's copy, which holds only in-frame ones; the method was immunoSEQ multiplex PCR. The sample lists more than 70,000 clones; approximately 87% were seen once. CD3+CD4+ and CD3+CD8+ cells were FACS-sorted from thawed unstimulated PBMCs. The receptor comes from a human patient who received a liver transplant. Among the T cells, some may be from the graft donor. The material sequenced was CD4+ T cells from blood, taken at the 22-month timepoint. The gene calls are TRBV2 and TRBJ2-2; TRBD1 matches 9 bases. This CDR3 reads CASRTGGRTGELFF. CDR3 coding DNA: TGTGCCAGCAGAACAGGGGGCCGGACCGGGGAGCTGTTTTTT.